The rows below give T cell receptor beta chains drawn from one sample of a study of cytomegalovirus exposure and HLA in healthy donors. Profiled with immunoSEQ multiplex PCR; TCRdb holds only in-frame clones, not every one. The sample has about 170,000 clones, approximately 81% seen once; the top ten hold approximately 1.6%. The material sequenced was PBMCs. The receptors originated from a male donor in good health and CMV-seronegative. CDR3s include the opening cysteine and the closing phenylalanine or tryptophan. The D gene is left open where the match is weak. A row's size may be missing; if present it is once, few, many or a size class.

D gene: NA
V gene: TRBV27
J gene: TRBJ2-1
clone size: NA
CDR3 protein: CASRIGSSYNEQFF
CDR3 DNA: TGTGCCAGCAGGATTGGGAGCTCCTACAATGAGCAGTTCTTC

D gene: NA
V gene: TRBV28
J gene: TRBJ1-2
clone size: few
CDR3 protein: CASAQGSSYGYTF
CDR3 DNA: TGTGCCAGCGCACAGGGCTCCTCCTATGGCTACACCTTC

D gene: TRBD2
V gene: TRBV2
J gene: TRBJ2-2
clone size: NA
CDR3 protein: CASIPGTTNTGELFF
CDR3 DNA: TGTGCCAGCATTCCCGGGACTACCAACACCGGGGAGCTGTTTTTT

D gene: NA
V gene: TRBV15
J gene: TRBJ2-4
clone size: NA
CDR3 protein: CATSFSGGLAKNIQYF
CDR3 DNA: TGTGCCACCAGCTTCTCGGGCGGGCTAGCCAAAAACATTCAGTACTTC

D gene: TRBD2
V gene: TRBV5-8
J gene: TRBJ2-7
clone size: NA
CDR3 protein: CASSTGLAGAYEQYF
CDR3 DNA: TGTGCCAGCAGCACTGGACTAGCGGGGGCCTACGAGCAGTACTTC

D gene: TRBD2
V gene: TRBV19
J gene: TRBJ2-1
clone size: NA
CDR3 protein: CASSIVWREAGNEQFF
CDR3 DNA: TGTGCCAGTAGTATAGTATGGCGGGAGGCAGGCAATGAGCAGTTCTTC

D gene: TRBD2
V gene: TRBV29-1
J gene: TRBJ2-7
clone size: NA
CDR3 protein: CSVEGGETSGYEQYF
CDR3 DNA: TGCAGCGTTGAAGGGGGAGAGACTAGCGGATACGAGCAGTACTTC

D gene: NA
V gene: TRBV6-6
J gene: TRBJ1-5
clone size: NA
CDR3 protein: CASIPQVNQPQHF
CDR3 DNA: TGTGCCAGCATCCCCCAGGTAAACCAGCCCCAGCATTTT

D gene: NA
V gene: TRBV6-4
J gene: TRBJ2-2
clone size: few
CDR3 protein: CASSRLSTGELFF
CDR3 DNA: TGTGCCAGCAGTCGCCTATCCACCGGGGAGCTGTTTTTT

D gene: TRBD2
V gene: TRBV23-1
J gene: TRBJ2-7
clone size: NA
CDR3 protein: CASSQSGARTSGTYEQYF
CDR3 DNA: TGCGCCAGCAGTCAATCGGGGGCGCGGACTAGCGGGACCTACGAGCAGTACTTC